The 17 T cell receptor beta chains reported below all come from one sample, sequenced in a study of naive and memory T cell subsets. These receptors' targets are unknown. An equimolar mix of two oligonucleotides served as the beta constant-region primer for TRBC1 and TRBC2. The ligated cDNA underwent four PCR rounds using SP2 and nested alpha and beta constant-region primers. TCRdb itself ran the UMI-ligation and nested PCR reads through MiXCR, one entry per CDR3 protein. The data contain roughly 100,000 distinct CDR3 sequences, about 15% of them seen just once; the ten biggest clones take up 2.5% to 3.5%. Broader study findings: Naive repertoires, especially CD8, held a few larger clonotypes, possibly memory cells re-expressing CD45RA.

Sequencing was carried out using naive CD8+ T cells from blood. These TCRs come from a human donor in good health.

The J gene is TRBJ1-1, the V gene TRBV20-1; weak D call: TRBD1 (6 bases). The CDR3 covers 16 residues. Trimming removed 4 bases at V and 3 bases at J, with 21 bases between. The germline V gene encodes CDR1 DFQATT and CDR2 SNEGSKA (reference sequence). The CDR3 DNA reads as TGCAGTGCTACTGGGGCAGGGGTGGTGGCGGACACTGAAGCTTTCTTT. Protein product: CSATGAGVVADTEAFF.

This clonotype was seen a single time. The rearrangement links TRBV6-2 or TRBV6-3 to TRBJ2-1; 11 nucleotides agree with TRBD2. The CDR3 sequence is 17 residues long. V shed 4 bases, J shed 0 bases, and the junction held 5 bases outside the gene matches. From germline, CDR1 is MNHEY and CDR2 SVGEGT. CDR3 region: CASSWGTSGSSYNEQFF. The CDR3 coding sequence is TGTGCCAGCAGTTGGGGGACTAGCGGCAGCTCCTACAATGAGCAGTTCTTC.

This clonotype was seen only a few times. V gene TRBV28 combines with J gene TRBJ2-7; D gene unclear. V was shortened by 1 base and J by 3 bases, with 7 bases between the two germline ends. The CDR3 extends over 13 amino acids. Germline V gene lookup returns CDR1 MDHEN and CDR2 SYDVKM. In DNA, the CDR3 is TGTGCCAGCAGTTTATCAATTAACTACGAGCAGTACTTC. Protein product: CASSLSINYEQYF.

This clonotype has ten or more counts. This chain links TRBV28 with TRBJ2-3; TRBD1 is a possible D gene (5 bases). Germline CDR1 is MDHEN and CDR2 is SYDVKM. Trimming left V 5 bases short and J 2 bases short, with 11 bases between. The CDR3 spans 14 residues. CDR3 protein: CASSTDRTTDTQYF. The DNA of the CDR3 is TGTGCCAGCAGTACAGACAGAACCACAGATACGCAGTATTTT.

This rearrangement joins TRBV11-3 to TRBJ1-1; D remains ambiguous. CDR3 length: 14 amino acids. Germline CDR1 reads SGHNT; CDR2 reads YENEEA. The germline V and J ends were trimmed by 2 bases and 1 base, with 8 bases remaining between them. CDR3 bases: TGTGCCAGCAGCTTACGAGAACAGAACACTGAAGCTTTCTTT. Its protein product is CASSLREQNTEAFF.

In its sample, this clonotype was seen many times. The chain links TRBV4-3 to TRBJ2-3, with 10 bases fitting TRBD2. The germline V gene has CDR1 LGHNA and CDR2 YSLEER. The length of the CDR3 is 16 residues. V shed 1 base and J 6 bases; nucleotides not matched to a gene: 7. Here the CDR3 reads CASSQVLAGLLDTQYF. DNA of the CDR3: TGCGCCAGCAGCCAAGTACTAGCGGGGCTCCTGGATACGCAGTATTTT.

This clonotype was seen only a few times. J is TRBJ2-1 and V is TRBV7-6; tentatively, D is TRBD2 (5 bases). In germline, CDR1 is SGHVS, CDR2 FNYEAQ. V dropped 2 bases and J dropped 2 bases, with 10 bases sitting between them. This CDR3 contains 15 residues. The CDR3 nucleotides read TGTGCCAGCAGCTTAAGCGACGGGACCTACAATGAGCAGTTCTTC. Encoded protein: CASSLSDGTYNEQFF.

This clonotype has a count of ten or more. The rearrangement joins TRBV7-8 to TRBJ2-7; D not resolved. CDR3 size: 15 residues. V shed 1 base and J shed 2 bases, with 12 bases lying between them. Per germline, CDR1 SGHVS and CDR2 FQNEAQ. The CDR3 here is CASSLDLSRAYEQYF. The DNA of the CDR3 is TGTGCCAGCAGCTTAGATTTGAGCCGCGCCTACGAGCAGTACTTC.

V and J are TRBV4-3 and TRBJ2-1; D not resolved. V gave up 1 base and J gave up 0 bases, with 7 bases separating them. The germline gives CDR1 LGHNA, CDR2 YSLEER. The CDR3 length is 15 residues. The CDR3, as DNA: TGCGCCAGCAGCCAAGCGGGCGCCTCCTACAATGAGCAGTTCTTC. This sequence encodes CASSQAGASYNEQFF.

This clonotype was detected a few times. The V and J genes are TRBV20-1 and TRBJ2-1; 8 positions agree with TRBD2. The CDR3 is 16 amino acids. V dropped 0 bases and J dropped 3; count of bases not matched to a gene: 7. Germline V gene data show CDR1 as DFQATT and CDR2 as SNEGSKA (reference sequence). The CDR3 region has the DNA TGCAGTGCTAGAGATGAGGAGACTAGCGACTACAATGAGCAGTTCTTC. This encodes CSARDEETSDYNEQFF.

The chain has TRBV18 and TRBJ2-2; TRBD1 agrees at 7 bases. After removal of 3 bases from V and 3 bases from J, the junction contained 1 base not matched to a gene. The CDR3 has 14 residues. The germline gives CDR1 KGHSH, CDR2 LQKENI. CDR3 coding DNA: TGTGCCAGCTCACCGGGGACAGACACCGGGGAGCTGTTTTTT. Translation gives CASSPGTDTGELFF.

J is TRBJ1-4 and V is TRBV6-1, with unresolved D. This CDR3 has 16 amino acids. The V end was cut by 3 bases, the J end by 4 bases, with 15 bases between. Germline-derived CDR1 and CDR2 are MNHNS and SASEGT. DNA for the CDR3: TGTGCCAGCAGTGAGCCAGGATCGTATGGTAATGAAAAACTGTTTTTT. It yields the protein CASSEPGSYGNEKLFF.

The rearrangement uses TRBV7-9 and TRBJ2-2, with 9 bases aligning to TRBD1. The CDR3 totals 16 residues. From germline, CDR1 is SEHNR and CDR2 FQNEAQ (reference sequence). Trimming at V came to 5 bases and at J to 1 base, leaving 5 bases not matched to a gene. The CDR3 DNA sequence: TGTGCCAGCAGCGAATGGGGACAGGGGAACACCGGGGAGCTGTTTTTT. This translates into CASSEWGQGNTGELFF.

The chain couples TRBV12-3 or TRBV12-4 to TRBJ1-5, with TRBD1 identical over 9 bases. Trimming at V came to 6 bases and at J to 6 bases, leaving 3 bases not matched to a gene. This CDR3 is 13 amino acids long. The CDR3 region has the DNA TGTGCCAGCAGACTGGGACAGGGTCAGCCCCAGCATTTT. Translated, it gives CASRLGQGQPQHF.

This clonotype was seen more than once but under ten times. The rearrangement uses TRBV13 and TRBJ1-2, with D hard to call. Germline V CDR1 and CDR2: PRHDT, FYEKMQ (reference sequence). V gave up 5 bases and J gave up 8 bases, with 9 bases separating them. The CDR3 has 11 amino acids. CDR3 DNA: TGTGCCAGCAGCCCCACCTCCGGCTACACCTTC. Translation gives CASSPTSGYTF.

This clonotype came up a few times. The chain is built from TRBV12-3 or TRBV12-4 and TRBJ1-1; TRBD1 matches at 9 bases. The CDR3 is made up of 15 amino acids. The J segment lost 4 bases and the V segment lost 5 bases, leaving 8 bases of the junction unmatched. Here the CDR3 DNA reads TGTGCCAGCAGTCCGAGGGGACAGGGAACCACTGAAGCTTTCTTT. It specifies CASSPRGQGTTEAFF.

This clonotype was seen repeatedly, ten times or more. The J gene is TRBJ2-6, the V gene TRBV15; D remains ambiguous. In germline, CDR1 is LNHNV, CDR2 YYDKDF (reference sequence). V was trimmed by 7 bases and J by 4 bases, leaving 8 bases between them. The CDR3 extends over 13 amino acids. CDR3 sequence reads: CATNNGGANVLTF. For the CDR3, the DNA is TGTGCCACCAACAATGGGGGGGCCAACGTCCTGACTTTC.